Shown below are 26 T cell receptor beta chains from a single sample sequenced in a study of control samples from healthy donors and cancer patients. Clones were sequenced by immunoSEQ multiplex PCR, and TCRdb holds only the in-frame ones, with some missing. Among about 30,000 clones, about 82% were seen once, and the ten largest hold approximately 6.9%. Sequenced input: PBMCs. These receptors were taken from a woman aged 55 to 70 with head and neck cancer.

The rearrangement links TRBV30 to TRBJ2-3; no reliable D call. Trimming took off 5 bases at V and 6 bases at J, with 12 bases between the two ends. Germline V lookup: CDR1 GTSNPN, CDR2 SVGIG (reference sequence). The CDR3 has 12 amino acids. The CDR3 DNA reads TGTGCCTGGGGCCGTGTCGCCGATACGCAGTATTTT. This translates into CAWGRVADTQYF.

V is TRBV4-1 and J is TRBJ2-5; possible D gene TRBD1, 6 bases. V lost 4 bases and J lost 4, with 13 bases in between. The germline gives CDR1 MGHRA, CDR2 YSYEKL. The CDR3 spans 14 residues. DNA of the CDR3: TGCGCCAGCAGCCCTTTGGGGACATCAGAGACCCAGTACTTC. Translating it yields CASSPLGTSETQYF.

The J gene is TRBJ2-2, the V gene TRBV5-8, with 8 positions matching TRBD1. V was pared by 2 bases and J by 3 bases, with 6 bases of the junction left unmatched. This CDR3 comprises 16 residues. The V gene's germline CDR1 is SGHTS and CDR2 YDEGEE. CDR3 in amino acids: CASSLLDRADTGELFF. As DNA, the CDR3 is TGTGCCAGCAGCTTATTGGACAGGGCGGACACCGGGGAGCTGTTTTTT.

This chain connects TRBV4-3 to TRBJ2-7; perhaps TRBD2 as D (5 bases). Trimming removed 3 bases at V and 3 bases at J, with 21 bases between. The length of the CDR3 is 17 residues. Germline loops: CDR1 LGHNA, CDR2 YSLEER. The CDR3 bases are TGCGCCAGCAGCCAGGGCCTAGGGCAGGCTGAGGGCTACGAGCAGTACTTC. This sequence encodes CASSQGLGQAEGYEQYF.

The genes are TRBV7-9 and TRBJ2-7; 7 bases line up with TRBD1. This CDR3 contains 17 residues. J gave up 3 bases and V 1 base, and 12 bases lay outside the gene matches. Germline values: CDR1 SEHNR, CDR2 FQNEAQ (reference sequence). CDR3 sequence: CASSLGSGDRAVYEQYF. The CDR3 DNA sequence: TGTGCCAGCAGCTTAGGGAGTGGCGACAGGGCAGTCTACGAGCAGTACTTC.

The J gene is TRBJ1-4, the V gene TRBV4-3; 11 nucleotides line up with TRBD1. The ends lost 5 bases at V and 5 bases at J; junction bases unmatched: 10. Germline lookup yields CDR1 LGHNA and CDR2 YSLEER. The CDR3 is 17 amino acids. The CDR3 spells CASSVGQGANRNEKLFF. As DNA, the CDR3 is TGCGCCAGCAGCGTAGGACAGGGGGCGAATCGGAATGAAAAACTGTTTTTT.

The chain joins TRBV6-6 to TRBJ1-5, with D possibly being TRBD1 (5 bases). Trimming removed 2 bases from V and 0 bases from J, with 8 bases in between. CDR3 length: 15 amino acids. Germline V gene sequence: CDR1 MNHNY, CDR2 SVGAGI (reference sequence). The DNA for the CDR3 is TGTGCCAGCAGTTACGATGGGGGTAGCAATCAGCCCCAGCATTTT. Protein product: CASSYDGGSNQPQHF.

The chain joins TRBV7-9 to TRBJ2-5; D remains unclear. There are 14 residues in the CDR3. Trimming removed 1 base from V and 4 bases from J, with 10 bases in between. CDR1 SEHNR and CDR2 FQNEAQ come from the germline V gene (reference sequence). CDR3 sequence (DNA): TGTGCCAGCAGCTTAGTCCCGGGTGCAGAGACCCAGTACTTC. It yields the protein CASSLVPGAETQYF.

The rearrangement joins TRBV24-1 to TRBJ2-7, with TRBD1 matching 8 bases. Trimming took 6 bases from V and 7 from J; bases not matched to a gene: 4. CDR3 length: 12 residues. Germline V gene data show CDR1 as KGHDR and CDR2 as SFDVKD. The DNA for the CDR3 is TGTGCCACCAGTCAGGGGGCCGGAGAGCAGTACTTC. Its translation: CATSQGAGEQYF.

The chain recombines TRBV5-5 with TRBJ2-7; D is unresolved. There are 15 residues in the CDR3. Trimming left V 0 bases short and J 0 bases short, with 10 bases between. From germline, CDR1 is SGHKS and CDR2 YYEKEE (reference sequence). The CDR3 DNA is TGTGCCAGCAGCTTGGGGAGTCAAAGCTCCTACGAGCAGTACTTC. Its protein is CASSLGSQSSYEQYF.

The rearrangement links TRBV5-6 to TRBJ2-3; D remains unclear. Per germline, CDR1 SGHDT and CDR2 YYEEEE. The CDR3 has 14 amino acids. Trimming took off 0 bases at V and 0 bases at J, with 5 bases between the two ends. CDR3 in amino acids: CASSLGGSTDTQYF. The CDR3 DNA reads TGTGCCAGCAGCTTGGGGGGAAGCACAGATACGCAGTATTTT.

The chain joins TRBV7-3 to TRBJ2-1, with 9 bases lining up with TRBD2. CDR3 size: 15 residues. Per germline, CDR1 SGHTA and CDR2 FQGTGA. Trimming removed 6 bases from V and 5 bases from J; junction bases left unmatched: 8. Here the CDR3 reads CASRLSSGVHNEQFF. CDR3 nucleotide sequence: TGTGCCAGCAGGCTCTCTAGCGGGGTACACAATGAGCAGTTCTTC. Filled out from reference TRBV7-3 and TRBJ2-1, the complete variable domain reads GAGVSQTPSNKVTEKGKYVELRCDPISGHTALYWYRQSLGQGPEFLIYFQGTGAADDSGLPNDRFFAVRPEGSVSTLKIQRTERGDSAVYLCASRLSSGVHNEQFFGPGTRLTVL.

This clone was seen only once. V is TRBV7-2 and J is TRBJ2-7; 7 positions match TRBD2. This CDR3 is 13 amino acids long. The germline V gene has CDR1 SGHTA and CDR2 FQGNSA. Trimming removed 1 base from V and 6 bases from J; junction bases left unmatched: 3. This chain's CDR3 is CASSLVGRGEQYF. CDR3 sequence (DNA): TGTGCCAGCAGCTTAGTAGGGAGGGGCGAGCAGTACTTC.

V gene TRBV6-5 combines with J gene TRBJ1-6; 9 nucleotides agree with TRBD1. CDR1 is MNHEY and CDR2 is SVGAGI in the germline V gene. With V trimmed by 0 bases and J by 9 bases, 6 bases remained unmatched. This CDR3 has 16 residues. CDR3 sequence (DNA): TGTGCCAGCAGTTACTCGATGGGACAGGGAAGTTCACCCCTCCACTTT. This codes for CASSYSMGQGSSPLHF.

V usage is TRBV7-6 and J usage is TRBJ2-1, with 9 positions matching TRBD2. V trimming: 5 bases; J trimming: 8 bases; junction bases outside the gene matches: 16. CDR1 is SGHVS, CDR2 FNYEAQ, per germline. The CDR3 extends over 17 amino acids. CDR3 nucleotides: TGTGCCAGCAGCATCCAAGCCGGGACTAGCTGGTCTGATGAGCAGTTCTTC. This sequence encodes CASSIQAGTSWSDEQFF.

The chain employs TRBV12-5 and TRBJ2-1; 9 nucleotides align to TRBD2. J was trimmed by 7 bases and V by 4 bases; bases with no gene match: 14. CDR3 length: 17 amino acids. Germline V gene data show CDR1 as LGHNT and CDR2 as FRNRAP. This chain's CDR3 is CASGSVLGREGSNEQFF. The CDR3 DNA reads as TGTGCTAGTGGTTCCGTCTTGGGGCGGGAGGGTAGTAATGAGCAGTTCTTC.

The chain couples TRBV5-4 to TRBJ2-1; D not certain. Germline CDR1 and CDR2: SGHNT and YYREEE (reference sequence). The CDR3 extends over 12 amino acids. V lost 3 bases and J lost 8, with 9 bases in between. The CDR3 coding sequence is TGTGCCAGCAGCTACCAAAGGGATGAGCAGTTCTTC. Amino acid sequence: CASSYQRDEQFF. The full variable domain, rest sourced from reference TRBV5-4 and TRBJ2-1, is ETGVTQSPTHLIKTRGQQVTLRCSSQSGHNTVSWYQQALGQGPQFIFQYYREEENGRGNFPPRFSGLQFPNYSSELNVNALELDDSALYLCASSYQRDEQFFGPGTRLTVL.

The chain has TRBV6-5 and TRBJ2-7, with 7 bases identical to TRBD2. The CDR3 spans 14 residues. The germline V gene has CDR1 MNHEY and CDR2 SVGAGI. Trimming removed 0 bases from V and 3 bases from J; junction bases left unmatched: 2. Here the CDR3 reads CASSYSWGGYEQYF. In nucleotides, the CDR3 is TGTGCCAGCAGTTACTCTTGGGGGGGCTACGAGCAGTACTTC.

The rearrangement links TRBV6-6 to TRBJ2-2; D possibly corresponds to TRBD1 (6 bases). V shed 4 bases and J shed 1 base, with 10 bases lying between them. The CDR3 runs to 15 residues. The germline V gene encodes CDR1 MNHNY and CDR2 SVGAGI (reference sequence). The CDR3 coding sequence is TGTGCCAGCAGTTCCCCACAGGGGAACACCGGGGAGCTGTTTTTT. It yields the protein CASSSPQGNTGELFF.

The rearrangement uses TRBV3-1 (or the pseudogene TRBV3-2) and TRBJ1-2; D unresolved. The V end was cut by 7 bases, the J end by 8 bases, with 14 bases between. The germline V gene has CDR1 LGHDT and CDR2 YNNKEL (reference sequence). The CDR3 has 12 amino acids. CDR3 nucleotides: TGTGCCAGCAACGCTGCCGGGCTCGGCTACACCTTC. This translates into CASNAAGLGYTF.

The chain couples TRBV20-1 to TRBJ2-5; maybe TRBD2 (6 bases). The V end lost 6 bases, the J end lost 7 bases, and 12 bases lay between the germline ends. The CDR3 has 11 amino acids. From germline, CDR1 is DFQATT and CDR2 SNEGSKA (reference sequence). The CDR3 nucleotides read TGCAGTGCCAGTCCCGGGGGGACCCAGTACTTC. It codes for CSASPGGTQYF.

The gene calls are TRBV5-8 and TRBJ1-1, with 7 bases matching TRBD1. Germline CDR1 and CDR2: SGHTS and YDEGEE. V dropped 1 base and J dropped 6; count of bases not matched to a gene: 3. The CDR3 runs 13 residues. CDR3 bases: TGTGCCAGCAGCTTGCCGACAGGGTCTGAAGCTTTCTTT. Translation: CASSLPTGSEAFF. The full variable domain, completed using reference TRBV5-8 and TRBJ1-1, is EAGVTQSPTHLIKTRGQQATLRCSPISGHTSVYWYQQALGLGLQFLLWYDEGEERNRGNFPPRFSGRQFPNYSSELNVNALELEDSALYLCASSLPTGSEAFFGQGTRLTVV.

The DNA for the CDR3 is TGTGCCAGCAGCTTGGGGCCCCCCGGGCCTGGAAACACCATATATTTT. It encodes CASSLGPPGPGNTIYF. This chain links TRBV5-4 with TRBJ1-3; D unclear. Germline CDR1 reads SGHNT; CDR2 reads YYREEE (reference sequence). With 0 bases removed from V and 2 bases from J, the gap between germline ends came to 12 bases. The CDR3 has 16 residues.

V and J are TRBV3-1 (or the pseudogene TRBV3-2) and TRBJ1-3; no firm D call. The CDR3 loop spans 13 amino acids. Per the germline V gene, CDR1 is LGHDT and CDR2 is YNNKEL (reference sequence). With 2 bases removed from V and 4 bases from J, the gap between germline ends came to 6 bases. Here the CDR3 DNA reads TGTGCCAGCAGCCAAAGTTACGGAAACACCATATATTTT. It specifies CASSQSYGNTIYF.

The V and J genes are TRBV11-3 and TRBJ1-2, with D possibly TRBD1 on 6 matching bases. The CDR3 length is 16 residues. Trimming stripped 5 bases from V and 2 bases from J, with 18 bases between. Germline values: CDR1 SGHNT, CDR2 YENEEA. Written as DNA, the CDR3 is TGTGCCAGCAGCCGAAGGGGGGGGGCGACGAACTATGGCTACACCTTC. It yields the protein CASSRRGGATNYGYTF.

V gene TRBV19 combines with J gene TRBJ1-3; D is uncertain. The V gene lost 5 bases and the J gene lost 0 bases, with 11 bases spanning the gap. The CDR3 has 15 residues. Germline CDR1 reads LNHDA; CDR2 reads SQIVND (reference sequence). The CDR3 region has the DNA TGTGCCAGTAGTGCCGGACTGTACTCTGGAAACACCATATATTTT. This encodes CASSAGLYSGNTIYF.